A single sample is the source of the 30 T cell receptor beta chains below, sequenced in a study of blood T cell repertoires in COVID-19 (dated by TCRdb to the early 2020s). Preparation of the library involved the immunoSEQ multiplex PCR assay. As stored in TCRdb, this immuneACCESS dataset retains in-frame rearrangements with V and J assigned. A fraction of the clones does not appear; measured against another copy, unresolved V genes explain less than half of the discrepancy, and the remainder lacks a known reason. Here the sample has over 400,000 clones; about 89% occur a single time. The biggest ten clones account for 7.5% to 9.5% of the sample. What was sequenced was peripheral blood. Receptor source: a woman aged 45-65 years with COVID-19, enrolled during active disease.

The chain links TRBV27 to TRBJ2-3; a weak D match, TRBD1 (6 bases). Trimming shortened V by 7 bases and J by 6 bases, and 11 bases separated the two germline ends. CDR3 length: 12 residues. Germline V CDR1 and CDR2: MNHEY, SMNVEV (reference sequence). CDR3 amino acids: CASTRGDDTQYF. The CDR3 DNA reads TGTGCCAGCACCAGGGGTGACGATACGCAGTATTTT.

This chain connects TRBV5-4 to TRBJ2-7; D not resolved. The germline CDR1 and CDR2 sequences are SGHNT and YYREEE (reference sequence). V lost 1 base to trimming and J lost 4 bases, with 9 bases between them. This CDR3 has 13 residues. CDR3 in amino acids: CASSLRDTYEQYF. As DNA, the CDR3 is TGTGCCAGCAGCTTGCGTGACACATACGAGCAGTACTTC.

A word on this clone: The sample has other DNA sequences that encode this CDR3 too. The chain links TRBV27 to TRBJ2-3; TRBD2 agrees at 8 bases. The CDR3 loop spans 15 amino acids. After removal of 2 bases from V and 3 bases from J, the junction contained 4 bases not matched to a gene. Germline assignment: CDR1 MNHEY and CDR2 SMNVEV (reference sequence). This CDR3 is CASSLAGGGTDTQYF. The CDR3 nucleotides are TGTGCCAGCAGTTTAGCGGGGGGCGGGACAGATACGCAGTATTTT.

This chain connects TRBV29-1 to TRBJ1-1, with D hard to call. The CDR3 is 11 residues long. Trimming pared 4 bases from V and 2 bases from J, leaving 5 bases between. Germline values: CDR1 SQVTM, CDR2 ANQGSEA. The CDR3 loop reads CSVVVNTEAFF. The CDR3 DNA is TGCAGCGTTGTAGTCAACACTGAAGCTTTCTTT.

J is TRBJ2-1 and V is TRBV7-2; D gene ambiguous. The CDR3 has 13 residues. V lost 3 bases and J lost 4, with 7 bases in between. Per the germline V gene, CDR1 is SGHTA and CDR2 is FQGNSA. CDR3 region: CASSLAVYNEQFF. The CDR3 nucleotides read TGTGCCAGCAGCTTGGCTGTATACAATGAGCAGTTCTTC.

The CDR3 bases are TGTGCCGGTTCAAGCGGGGGGGTTGTCGGGGAGCTGTTTTTT. Its translation is CAGSSGGVVGELFF. The V gene is TRBV6-5, the J gene TRBJ2-2, with 10 bases aligning to TRBD2. Germline trimming cut 11 bases from V and 7 bases from J; bases unmatched to any gene: 10. Per germline, CDR1 MNHEY and CDR2 SVGAGI. This CDR3 comprises 14 residues.

The chain employs TRBV11-1 and TRBJ1-2; the D is unclear. The CDR3 has 15 residues. The V gene's germline CDR1 is SGHAT and CDR2 FQDESV (reference sequence). Trimming shortened V by 4 bases and J by 7 bases, and 19 bases separated the two germline ends. The CDR3: CASSSFEAGDLGYTF. As DNA, the CDR3 is TGTGCCAGCAGCTCGTTTGAGGCGGGAGACCTTGGCTACACCTTC.

J is TRBJ2-1 and V is TRBV12-3 or TRBV12-4, with a tentative D call TRBD1 (5 bases). The CDR3 spans 13 residues. V lost 6 bases and J 3 bases, leaving 9 bases between the germline ends. The chain's CDR3 is CASSLDSYNEQFF. The CDR3 DNA follows: TGTGCCAGCAGCCTAGACAGCTACAATGAGCAGTTCTTC.

The J gene is TRBJ2-1, the V gene TRBV27; D may be TRBD2 (5 bases). V was pared by 6 bases and J by 3 bases, with 9 bases between. The CDR3 consists of 13 residues. Germline V gene sequence: CDR1 MNHEY, CDR2 SMNVEV (reference sequence). This chain's CDR3 is CASRSGVYNEQFF. In DNA, the CDR3 is TGTGCCAGCAGATCCGGGGTCTACAATGAGCAGTTCTTC.

The chain employs TRBV24-1 and TRBJ2-5; possibly TRBD2 for D (6 bases). V was clipped by 6 bases and J by 4 bases, with 17 bases between them. The CDR3 totals 15 residues. Germline-derived CDR1 and CDR2 are KGHDR and SFDVKD. CDR3 in DNA: TGTGCCACCAGTTCACCGACGGGCGGGGTAGAGACCCAGTACTTC. Encoded protein: CATSSPTGGVETQYF.

V and J are TRBV6-5 and TRBJ1-3, with D perhaps TRBD1 (5 bases). With 8 bases removed from V and 8 bases from J, the gap between germline ends came to 13 bases. The germline V gene encodes CDR1 MNHEY and CDR2 SVGAGI. The CDR3 contains 12 residues. The CDR3 protein is CASFQGWDTIYF. CDR3 nucleotides: TGTGCCAGCTTCCAGGGATGGGACACCATATATTTT.

This rearrangement joins TRBV28 to TRBJ2-3; TRBD2 agrees at 10 bases. The V gene end was trimmed by 2 bases and the J gene end by 5 bases; junction bases not matched to a gene: 1. The germline V gene encodes CDR1 MDHEN and CDR2 SYDVKM. This CDR3 region has 14 residues. This CDR3 is CASSLGTSVDTQYF. In DNA form, the CDR3 reads TGTGCCAGCAGTTTAGGGACTAGCGTAGATACGCAGTATTTT.

The chain uses TRBV9 and TRBJ1-1; D is undetermined. The CDR3 has 15 amino acids. Germline V gene data show CDR1 as SGDLS and CDR2 as YYNGEE. Between the trimmed V and J ends, which lost 4 bases and 1 base, there was a span of 14 bases. Here the CDR3 reads CASSPQPTPNTEAFF. The CDR3 DNA follows: TGTGCCAGCAGCCCGCAGCCGACTCCGAACACTGAAGCTTTCTTT.

This chain joins TRBV5-4 and TRBJ2-1, with 9 bases fitting TRBD2. In germline, CDR1 is SGHNT, CDR2 YYREEE (reference sequence). The CDR3 extends over 15 amino acids. Trimming took 4 bases from V and 6 from J; bases not matched to a gene: 8. The CDR3 reads CASSAPGRGGNEQFF. The CDR3 DNA sequence: TGTGCCAGCAGCGCCCCTGGGCGGGGGGGCAATGAGCAGTTCTTC.

The chain combines TRBV10-3 with TRBJ1-5, with 10 bases that match TRBD1. V lost 8 bases to trimming and J lost 3 bases; unmatched junction nucleotides: 10. Germline CDR1 ENHRY, CDR2 SYGVKD. This CDR3 has 16 residues. The CDR3 reads CAIGSGDRGYNQPQHF. As DNA, the CDR3 is TGTGCCATCGGATCGGGGGACAGGGGTTACAATCAGCCCCAGCATTTT.

The chain uses TRBV30 and TRBJ2-7; 7 nucleotides align to TRBD2. The germline gives CDR1 GTSNPN, CDR2 SVGIG (reference sequence). J lost 2 bases, V lost 0 bases, and 4 bases had no gene match. The CDR3 extends over 14 amino acids. The CDR3 DNA sequence: TGTGCCTGGAGTGTACGGGGAGGGGCCTACGAGCAGTACTTC. This translates into CAWSVRGGAYEQYF.

A word on this clone: At the DNA level, this CDR3 is encoded by other sequences in the same sample as well. The chain joins TRBV7-3 to TRBJ1-1, with D unresolved. Germline-derived CDR1 and CDR2 are SGHTA and FQGTGA. CDR3 length equals 13 residues. V lost 2 bases and J lost 4, with 8 bases in between. The CDR3 is CASSLRERTEAFF. DNA for the CDR3: TGTGCCAGCAGCTTACGGGAGCGCACTGAAGCTTTCTTT.

The chain recombines TRBV28 with TRBJ1-4, with TRBD1 matching over 7 bases. Trimming took 2 bases from V and 8 from J; bases not matched to a gene: 8. Looked up from germline, CDR1 is MDHEN and CDR2 is SYDVKM. This CDR3 contains 15 residues. The CDR3 region is CASSLMTGTREKLFF. The CDR3 DNA sequence: TGTGCCAGCAGTTTAATGACAGGGACAAGGGAAAAACTGTTTTTT.

This sequence joins TRBV12-3 or TRBV12-4 and TRBJ1-1, with D unresolved. Trimming cost V 6 bases and J 12 bases, with 17 bases left between them. This CDR3 spans 12 amino acids. CDR3 in amino acids: CASSLPGGNPFF. The CDR3, as DNA: TGTGCCAGCAGCCTTCCGGGAGGGAATCCTTTCTTT.

The chain uses TRBV19 and TRBJ1-3, with a weak D call TRBD1 (5 bases). The V end lost 9 bases, the J end lost 0 bases, and 12 bases lay between the germline ends. Germline CDR1 reads LNHDA; CDR2 reads SQIVND (reference sequence). The CDR3 runs to 14 residues. CDR3 sequence: CASHLQGSGNTIYF. CDR3 DNA sequence: TGTGCCAGCCACCTCCAGGGCTCTGGAAACACCATATATTTT.

The chain carries TRBV3-1 (or the pseudogene TRBV3-2) and TRBJ1-1; no clear D gene. CDR1 is LGHDT and CDR2 is YNNKEL in the germline V gene (reference sequence). Trimming took 4 bases from V and 6 from J, leaving 9 bases between them. CDR3 length equals 12 residues. For the CDR3, the DNA is TGTGCCAGCAGCCTTAGGGAGGCTGAAGCTTTCTTT. This sequence encodes CASSLREAEAFF.

V gene TRBV6-6 combines with J gene TRBJ2-1; 11 bases align to TRBD2. Unmatched junction bases numbered 12, after V lost 6 bases and J lost 8 bases. Germline V gene sequence: CDR1 MNHNY, CDR2 SVGAGI (reference sequence). There are 16 residues in the CDR3. The CDR3 DNA reads TGTGCCAGCAGCCCTGGACTAGCGGGCCGTTGGGATGAGCAGTTCTTC. Protein product: CASSPGLAGRWDEQFF.

In its sample, this clone was seen once. The CDR3 loop is CASREASGGAGGELFF. The CDR3 nucleotides read TGCGCCAGCAGAGAGGCCTCAGGGGGCGCTGGGGGGGAGCTGTTTTTT. V and J are TRBV10-2 and TRBJ2-2; 8 bases agree with TRBD1. Germline V gives CDR1 WSHSY, CDR2 SAAADI. CDR3 size: 16 residues. After removal of 6 bases from V and 8 bases from J, the junction contained 14 bases not matched to a gene.

The V and J genes are TRBV7-2 and TRBJ2-3; D might be TRBD2 (5 bases). The germline CDR1 and CDR2 sequences are SGHTA and FQGNSA. V lost 4 bases and J 8 bases, leaving 10 bases between the germline ends. This CDR3 is 12 amino acids long. The CDR3 spells CASSSAAVTQYF. In DNA, the CDR3 is TGTGCCAGCAGCTCAGCGGCGGTTACGCAGTATTTT.

Here the CDR3 DNA reads TGTGCCAGCAGGGAAAACCCGGGGTCAGGCTACACCTTC. Translation gives CASRENPGSGYTF. The genes are TRBV2 and TRBJ1-2; D not certain. V dropped 6 bases and J dropped 8 bases, with 16 bases sitting between them. This CDR3 spans 13 amino acids. CDR1 and CDR2 (germline): SNHLY, FYNNEI. Full variable domain (missing parts from reference TRBV2 and TRBJ1-2): EPEVTQTPSHQVTQMGQEVILRCVPISNHLYFYWYRQILGQKVEFLVSFYNNEISEKSEIFDDQFSVERPDGSNFTLKIRSTKLEDSAMYFCASRENPGSGYTFGSGTRLTVV.

The CDR3 nucleotides read TGTGCCAGCAGCTTAGTAATAGCGGGGGAGGTCGAGCAGTACTTC. It is translated as CASSLVIAGEVEQYF. This chain uses TRBV13 with TRBJ2-7; TRBD2 aligns across 9 bases. Germline V lookup: CDR1 PRHDT, CDR2 FYEKMQ (reference sequence). This CDR3 has 15 amino acids. V was clipped by 1 base and J by 6 bases; unmatched bases: 7.

This rearrangement joins TRBV2 to TRBJ2-7, with TRBD2 matching 8 bases. J gave up 7 bases and V 7 bases, and 12 bases lay outside the gene matches. In germline, CDR1 is SNHLY, CDR2 FYNNEI. CDR3 size: 14 residues. The CDR3 sequence is CASTAAGARREQYF. CDR3 nucleotide sequence: TGTGCCAGCACCGCAGCGGGGGCCAGGAGGGAGCAGTACTTC.

The rearrangement joins TRBV4-1 to TRBJ1-2, with 7 bases identical to TRBD1. CDR1 is MGHRA and CDR2 is YSYEKL in the germline V gene. V was pared by 1 base and J by 2 bases, with 13 bases of the junction left unmatched. CDR3 length equals 18 residues. CDR3 sequence (DNA): TGCGCCAGCAGCCAAGCCCCGACGGGACAGACTCTAAACTATGGCTACACCTTC. Residues: CASSQAPTGQTLNYGYTF.

V is TRBV12-3 or TRBV12-4 and J is TRBJ1-5, with D perhaps TRBD1 (5 bases). CDR3 size: 12 residues. The V end lost 6 bases, the J end lost 6 bases, and 9 bases lay between the germline ends. Written as DNA, the CDR3 is TGTGCCAGCAGCCATCAGGGTCAGCCCCAGCATTTT. This sequence encodes CASSHQGQPQHF.

V and J are TRBV6-6 and TRBJ2-7, with TRBD1 identical over 7 bases. V was pared by 6 bases and J by 2 bases, with 7 bases of the junction left unmatched. This CDR3 has 14 amino acids. Germline V gene data show CDR1 as MNHNY and CDR2 as SVGAGI (reference sequence). The CDR3 is CASSFTGTAYEQYF. The CDR3 bases are TGTGCCAGCAGCTTCACCGGGACAGCCTACGAGCAGTACTTC.